This T cell receptor beta chain is from a study of CDR3 diversity in severe acne. TCRdb reprocessed the PCR reads with MiXCR, giving one entry per CDR3 protein. The data hold approximately 90,000 distinct CDR3 sequences, with around 47% observed a single time. CDR1 is MDHEN, CDR2 SYDVKM, per germline. Trimming left V 6 bases short and J 9 bases short, with 15 bases between. The CDR3 runs 14 residues. Sequencing input: blood. This sequence originates from a male donor with severe acne vulgaris. V is TRBV28 and J is TRBJ1-6; D call uncertain. DNA of the CDR3: TGTGCCAGCAGGCCAGAAAAAGCCAGTTCACCCCTCCACTTT. Translating gives CASRPEKASSPLHF.